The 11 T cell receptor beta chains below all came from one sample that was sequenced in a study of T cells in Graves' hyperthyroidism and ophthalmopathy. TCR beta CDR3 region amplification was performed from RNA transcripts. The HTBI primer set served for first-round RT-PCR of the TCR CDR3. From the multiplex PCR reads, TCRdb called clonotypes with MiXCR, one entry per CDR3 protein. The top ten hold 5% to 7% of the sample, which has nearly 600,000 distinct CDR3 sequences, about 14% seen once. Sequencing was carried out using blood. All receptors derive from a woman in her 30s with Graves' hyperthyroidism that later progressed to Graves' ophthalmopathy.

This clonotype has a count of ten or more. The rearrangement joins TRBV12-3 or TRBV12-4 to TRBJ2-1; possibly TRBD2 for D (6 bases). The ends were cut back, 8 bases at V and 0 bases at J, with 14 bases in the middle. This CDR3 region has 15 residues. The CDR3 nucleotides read TGTGCCAGCTCAGATCCGGGAGTCTCCTACAATGAGCAGTTCTTC. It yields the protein CASSDPGVSYNEQFF.

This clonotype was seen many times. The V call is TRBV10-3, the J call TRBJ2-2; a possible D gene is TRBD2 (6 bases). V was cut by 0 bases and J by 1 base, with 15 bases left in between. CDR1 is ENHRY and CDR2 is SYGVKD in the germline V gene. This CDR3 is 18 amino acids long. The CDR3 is CAISESSSGGGNTGELFF. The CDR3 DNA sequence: TGTGCCATCAGTGAGTCGAGTAGCGGAGGTGGGAACACCGGGGAGCTGTTTTTT.

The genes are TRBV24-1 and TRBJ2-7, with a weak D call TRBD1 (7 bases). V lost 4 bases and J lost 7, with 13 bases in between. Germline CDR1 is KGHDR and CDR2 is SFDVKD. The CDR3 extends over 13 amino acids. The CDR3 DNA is TGTGCCACCAGTGACCCTCCAGGGGGGGAGCAGTACTTC. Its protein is CATSDPPGGEQYF.

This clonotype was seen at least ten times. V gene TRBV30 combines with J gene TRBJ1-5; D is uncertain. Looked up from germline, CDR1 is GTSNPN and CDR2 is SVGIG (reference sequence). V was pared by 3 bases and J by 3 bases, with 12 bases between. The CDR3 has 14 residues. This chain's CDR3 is CAWSHQGFNQPQHF. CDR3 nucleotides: TGTGCCTGGAGCCATCAAGGCTTCAATCAGCCCCAGCATTTT.

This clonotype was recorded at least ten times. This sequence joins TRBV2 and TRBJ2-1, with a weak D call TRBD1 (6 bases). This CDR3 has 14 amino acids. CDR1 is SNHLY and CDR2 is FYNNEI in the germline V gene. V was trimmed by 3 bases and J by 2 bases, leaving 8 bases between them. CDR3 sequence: CASSEDSTYNEQFF. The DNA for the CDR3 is TGTGCCAGCAGTGAGGACAGCACCTACAATGAGCAGTTCTTC.

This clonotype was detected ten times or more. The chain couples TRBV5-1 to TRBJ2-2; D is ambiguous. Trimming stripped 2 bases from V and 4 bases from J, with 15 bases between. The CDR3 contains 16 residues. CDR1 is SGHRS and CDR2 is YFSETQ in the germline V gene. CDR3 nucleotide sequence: TGCGCCAGCAGCTTCTCCGACACCGGATTCACCGGGGAGCTGTTTTTT. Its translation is CASSFSDTGFTGELFF.

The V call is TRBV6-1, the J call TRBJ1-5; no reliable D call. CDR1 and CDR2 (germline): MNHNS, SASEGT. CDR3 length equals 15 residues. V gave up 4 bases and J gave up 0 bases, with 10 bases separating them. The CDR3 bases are TGTGCCAGCAGTGCGTACAGAAATAGCAATCAGCCCCAGCATTTT. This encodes CASSAYRNSNQPQHF.

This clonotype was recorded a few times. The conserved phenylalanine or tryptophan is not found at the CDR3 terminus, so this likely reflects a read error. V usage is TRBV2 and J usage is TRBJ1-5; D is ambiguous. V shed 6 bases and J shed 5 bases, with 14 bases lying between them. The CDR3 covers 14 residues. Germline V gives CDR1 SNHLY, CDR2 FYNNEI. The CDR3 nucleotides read TGTGCCAGCAGCCCCGCGGACGGATATCAGCCCCAGCATCTT. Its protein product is CASSPADGYQPQHL.

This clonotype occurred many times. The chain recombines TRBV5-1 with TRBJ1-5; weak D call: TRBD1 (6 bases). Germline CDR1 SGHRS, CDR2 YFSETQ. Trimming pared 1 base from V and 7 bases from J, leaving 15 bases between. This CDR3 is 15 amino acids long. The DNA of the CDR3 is TGCGCCAGCAGCTTGACAGGGAGGCAGGGGCAGCCCCAGCATTTT. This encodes CASSLTGRQGQPQHF.

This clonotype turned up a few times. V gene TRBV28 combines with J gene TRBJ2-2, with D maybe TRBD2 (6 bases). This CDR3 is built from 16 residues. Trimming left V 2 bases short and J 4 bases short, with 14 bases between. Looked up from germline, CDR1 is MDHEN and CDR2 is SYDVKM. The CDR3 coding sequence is TGTGCCAGCAGTTTAGTAGCGGACATGGGCACCGGGGAGCTGTTTTTT. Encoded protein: CASSLVADMGTGELFF.

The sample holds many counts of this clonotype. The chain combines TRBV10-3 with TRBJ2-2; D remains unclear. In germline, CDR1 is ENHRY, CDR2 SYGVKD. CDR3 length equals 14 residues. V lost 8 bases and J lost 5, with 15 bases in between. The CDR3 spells CAIPKTTPTGELFF. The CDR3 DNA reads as TGTGCCATCCCAAAGACCACCCCGACCGGGGAGCTGTTTTTT.